The 21 T cell receptor beta chains below were found in one sample sequenced in a study of cytomegalovirus exposure and HLA in healthy donors. PCR employed 60 Vbeta and 13 Jbeta primers. Some clones are missing from TCRdb's copy, which holds only in-frame ones; the method was immunoSEQ multiplex PCR. The sample holds tens of thousands of clones, approximately 86% seen once. Sequencing was performed on PBMCs. These receptors all come from a man under 40 in good health and CMV-seropositive.

The chain has TRBV11-1 and TRBJ2-5; 7 nucleotides align to TRBD2. Trimming removed 1 base from V and 10 bases from J; junction bases left unmatched: 6. The germline gives CDR1 SGHAT, CDR2 FQDESV (reference sequence). The CDR3 sequence is 13 residues long. The DNA of the CDR3 is TGTGCCAGCAGCTTAGAGAGCTCGGGGGGCCAGTACTTC. This translates into CASSLESSGGQYF.

This clone showed up just once. The genes are TRBV5-1 and TRBJ2-1; perhaps TRBD2 as D (6 bases). The germline V gene encodes CDR1 SGHRS and CDR2 YFSETQ. CDR3 size: 14 residues. Trimming left V 0 bases short and J 6 bases short, with 10 bases between. In nucleotides, the CDR3 is TGCGCCAGCAGCTTGGTTGGGACTTTCAATGAGCAGTTCTTC. Translating gives CASSLVGTFNEQFF.

This clone was seen a handful of times. J is TRBJ1-1 and V is TRBV30, with D hard to call. The ends were cut back, 2 bases at V and 3 bases at J, with 10 bases in the middle. Germline V CDR1 and CDR2: GTSNPN, SVGIG (reference sequence). The CDR3 contains 13 residues. CDR3 sequence: CAWSNGVDTEAFF. The DNA of the CDR3 is TGTGCCTGGAGTAACGGGGTTGACACTGAAGCTTTCTTT.

This chain's CDR3 is CASSSLAGVETQYF. In DNA, the CDR3 is TGTGCCAGCAGCTCTCTAGCGGGAGTGGAGACCCAGTACTTC. This chain connects TRBV7-8 to TRBJ2-5; TRBD2 matches at 10 bases. From germline, CDR1 is SGHVS and CDR2 FQNEAQ. The CDR3 totals 14 residues. V trimming: 4 bases; J trimming: 5 bases; junction bases outside the gene matches: 4. Full variable domain (remainder filled in from reference TRBV7-8 and TRBJ2-5): GAGVSQSPRYKVAKRGQDVALRCDPISGHVSLFWYQQALGQGPEFLTYFQNEAQLDKSGLPSDRFFAERPEGSVSTLKIQRTQQEDSAVYLCASSSLAGVETQYFGPGTRLLVL.

The rearrangement joins TRBV4-1 to TRBJ2-4; 7 bases are shared with TRBD1. The CDR3 has 14 amino acids. Germline trimming cut 5 bases from V and 6 bases from J; bases unmatched to any gene: 7. Germline assignment: CDR1 MGHRA and CDR2 YSYEKL. CDR3 residues: CASSKRTGGNIQYF. In DNA, the CDR3 is TGCGCCAGCAGCAAAAGGACAGGCGGAAACATTCAGTACTTC.

This clone was observed a handful of times. The rearrangement links TRBV28 to TRBJ2-5, with 9 bases aligning to TRBD2. The last part of the DNA fits TRBJ2-7 better; the J call may be wrong. This CDR3 spans 16 amino acids. CDR1 and CDR2 (germline): MDHEN, SYDVKM. CDR3 DNA: TGTGCCAGCAGTTTACTCGCTAGCGGGAATATATACGAGCAGTACTTC. Encoded protein: CASSLLASGNIYEQYF.

The V gene is TRBV2, the J gene TRBJ1-2; weak D call: TRBD1 (6 bases). Trimming cost V 3 bases and J 4 bases, with 18 bases left between them. The CDR3 has 16 amino acids. CDR1 is SNHLY and CDR2 is FYNNEI in the germline V gene. CDR3 protein: CASSDIWVDRFYGYTF. The CDR3 bases are TGTGCCAGCAGTGATATTTGGGTCGACAGGTTCTATGGCTACACCTTC.

This clone was observed once. The chain couples TRBV5-4 to TRBJ2-7, with 7 bases matching TRBD1. The CDR3 loop spans 14 amino acids. V trimming: 4 bases; J trimming: 3 bases; junction bases outside the gene matches: 7. Germline CDR1 and CDR2: SGHNT and YYREEE (reference sequence). The CDR3 region is CASSPPGQFYEQYF. CDR3 coding DNA: TGTGCCAGCAGCCCCCCGGGACAGTTCTACGAGCAGTACTTC.

V usage is TRBV7-9 and J usage is TRBJ1-1, with D tentatively TRBD1 (6 bases). Per germline, CDR1 SEHNR and CDR2 FQNEAQ (reference sequence). V lost 5 bases and J 9 bases, leaving 19 bases between the germline ends. The CDR3 extends over 14 amino acids. CDR3 protein: CASSPRGAGDQAFF. Written as DNA, the CDR3 is TGTGCCAGCAGCCCTCGTGGGGCAGGGGACCAAGCTTTCTTT.

The chain has TRBV5-1 and TRBJ1-1; D remains ambiguous. V dropped 0 bases and J dropped 7 bases, with 13 bases sitting between them. The CDR3 extends over 14 amino acids. Germline values: CDR1 SGHRS, CDR2 YFSETQ. The CDR3 nucleotides read TGCGCCAGCAGCTTGGATTATTGGTCGGGTGAAGCTTTCTTT. Amino acids: CASSLDYWSGEAFF.

The chain is built from TRBV28 and TRBJ2-3, with D maybe TRBD1 (5 bases). The CDR3 extends over 17 amino acids. V was clipped by 6 bases and J by 1 base, with 20 bases between them. Per germline, CDR1 MDHEN and CDR2 SYDVKM. The CDR3 sequence: CASSPTLARVGTDTQYF. In nucleotides, the CDR3 is TGTGCCAGCAGCCCTACCCTGGCCAGGGTGGGCACAGATACGCAGTATTTT.

This chain connects TRBV6-6 to TRBJ2-5; perhaps TRBD1 as D (6 bases). The CDR3 extends over 13 amino acids. Germline values: CDR1 MNHNY, CDR2 SVGAGI (reference sequence). Trimming cost V 7 bases and J 1 base, with 10 bases left between them. The CDR3 sequence is CASTTTGQETQYF. DNA for the CDR3: TGTGCCAGCACCACGACAGGCCAAGAGACCCAGTACTTC.

The CDR3 DNA reads as TGTGCCAGCAGCAAGCGGGAGTGGGTGAGCGAGCAGTACTTC. Its translation is CASSKREWVSEQYF. The chain links TRBV25-1 to TRBJ2-7; 8 bases fit TRBD2. CDR3 length: 14 amino acids. With 6 bases clipped from V and 6 bases from J, the junction kept 10 bases outside the gene matches. Germline CDR1 MGHDK, CDR2 SYGVNS.

The chain has TRBV7-3 and TRBJ1-1, with 9 nucleotides matching TRBD1. Germline CDR1 is SGHTA and CDR2 is FQGTGA. The trim removed 2 bases at V and 6 bases at J, leaving 1 base unmatched. This CDR3 is 13 amino acids long. The CDR3 nucleotides are TGTGCCAGCAGCTTACGGGACAGGGCTGAAGCTTTCTTT. Protein sequence: CASSLRDRAEAFF.

This chain joins TRBV11-2 and TRBJ1-1; D might be TRBD1 (5 bases). The germline V gene has CDR1 SGHAT and CDR2 FQNNGV. The CDR3 contains 14 residues. The V and J ends lost 2 bases and 3 bases respectively, with 10 bases between them. This CDR3 reads CASSLNSGYTEAFF. The CDR3 nucleotides are TGTGCCAGCAGCTTAAACTCAGGGTACACTGAAGCTTTCTTT.

The chain carries TRBV28 and TRBJ2-7, with 11 bases that match TRBD2. V lost 3 bases and J lost 2; bases outside the gene matches: 3. The CDR3 extends over 15 amino acids. The germline CDR1 and CDR2 sequences are MDHEN and SYDVKM. The DNA of the CDR3 is TGTGCCAGCAGTTTCCTAGCGGGAGGACCCTACGAGCAGTACTTC. Its translation: CASSFLAGGPYEQYF.

This clone was recorded once. The chain carries TRBV28 and TRBJ1-1, with unresolved D. The CDR3 length is 12 residues. Trimming took 4 bases from V and 3 from J, leaving 6 bases between them. From germline, CDR1 is MDHEN and CDR2 SYDVKM. The CDR3 nucleotides are TGTGCCAGCAGTTGGTCGGACACTGAAGCTTTCTTT. It specifies CASSWSDTEAFF. Filled out from reference TRBV28 and TRBJ1-1, the complete variable domain reads DVKVTQSSRYLVKRTGEKVFLECVQDMDHENMFWYRQDPGLGLRLIYFSYDVKMKEKGDIPEGYSVSREKKERFSLILESASTNQTSMYLCASSWSDTEAFFGQGTRLTVV.

The chain recombines TRBV7-9 with TRBJ2-1, with D maybe TRBD2 (6 bases). The germline CDR1 and CDR2 sequences are SEHNR and FQNEAQ (reference sequence). This CDR3 is built from 15 residues. With 7 bases removed from V and 3 bases from J, the gap between germline ends came to 16 bases. In DNA, the CDR3 is TGTGCCAGCACCCGACTAGATTACGACTACAATGAGCAGTTCTTC. It encodes CASTRLDYDYNEQFF.

Turning to this clone: The junction differs from germline at one of its ends, possibly a read error. The rearrangement uses TRBV11-2 and TRBJ2-3; 9 bases line up with TRBD1. Germline loops: CDR1 SGHAT, CDR2 FQNNGV. This CDR3 has 16 amino acids. The CDR3 bases are TGTACCAGCAGCCGTTACAGGGGGCGTAGCACAGATACGCAGTATTTT. This translates into CTSSRYRGRSTDTQYF.

This chain uses TRBV2 with TRBJ2-7, with D maybe TRBD1 (6 bases). This CDR3 is 14 amino acids long. From germline, CDR1 is SNHLY and CDR2 FYNNEI. The ends were cut back, 6 bases at V and 4 bases at J, with 16 bases in the middle. As DNA, the CDR3 is TGTGCCAGCAGAGAACTTGTAACAGGGTACGAGCAGTACTTC. Translating gives CASRELVTGYEQYF.

The gene calls are TRBV7-9 and TRBJ1-1; D not resolved. The CDR3 has 18 amino acids. CDR1 is SEHNR and CDR2 is FQNEAQ in the germline V gene (reference sequence). The germline V and J ends were trimmed by 1 base and 0 bases, with 18 bases remaining between them. This CDR3 reads CASSLVRGSGWMNTEAFF. In nucleotides, the CDR3 is TGTGCCAGCAGCTTAGTTCGGGGAAGTGGTTGGATGAACACTGAAGCTTTCTTT. The whole variable domain, remainder taken from reference TRBV7-9 and TRBJ1-1, is DTGVSQNPRHKITKRGQNVTFRCDPISEHNRLYWYRQTLGQGPEFLTYFQNEAQLEKSRLLSDRFSAERPKGSFSTLEIQRTEQGDSAMYLCASSLVRGSGWMNTEAFFGQGTRLTVV.